A selection of T cell receptor beta chains follows, all from one sample in a study of shared clonotypes between healthy human individuals. Clones were read by immunoSEQ multiplex PCR, and TCRdb kept only the in-frame ones, dropping some. This table has over a million clones, about 84% appearing once. Source material: memory CD4+ T cells from PBMCs. These receptors all come from a man aged 18 to 29 in good health. Some clones in this sample may be carry-over from other donors' samples. The CDR3 runs from the conserved cysteine through the conserved F or W. D genes are given only for firm matches. Clone size is not always given. Where it is, it says once, few, many or a class for expanded clones.

TRBV4-1	NA	TRBJ2-7	TRBD2	TGCGCCAGCAGCCAAGATAGGTTAGCGGGGGCACGAAGTGTGCAGTACTTC	CASSQDRLAGARSVQYF
TRBV18	NA	TRBJ1-1	NA	TGTGCCAGCTCACCACCTAAAGGGCTGAACACTGAAGCTTTCTTT	CASSPPKGLNTEAFF
TRBV19	once	TRBJ2-6	NA	TGTGCCAGTAGTTCGGGAGCCTCTGGGGCCAACGTCCTGACTTTC	CASSSGASGANVLTF
TRBV27	NA	TRBJ1-1	NA	TGTGCCAGCAGTTTAATAGGCCCCCGAGGGAACACTGAAGCTTTCTTT	CASSLIGPRGNTEAFF
TRBV5-4	NA	TRBJ2-1	TRBD1	TGTGCCAGCAGCTTCGGGACAGGGACCTACAATGAGCAGTTCTTC	CASSFGTGTYNEQFF
TRBV5-6	once	TRBJ2-5	NA	TGTGCCAGCAGCTCCGCCGGTGGTGCGAAGACCCAGTACTTC	CASSSAGGAKTQYF
TRBV7-9	NA	TRBJ1-4	TRBD1	TGTGCCAGCAGCTTTCCGAGACAGGGGACTAATGAAAAACTGTTTTTT	CASSFPRQGTNEKLFF
TRBV6-1	once	TRBJ2-7	TRBD2	TGTGCCAGCAGGGGGGGGAACTCCTACGAGCAGTACTTC	CASRGGNSYEQYF
TRBV13	NA	TRBJ2-7	NA	TGTGCCAGCAGCTTACATGCCTACGAGCAGTACTTC	CASSLHAYEQYF
TRBV27	NA	TRBJ2-7	TRBD2	TGTGCCAGCAGTTTAAACGCCGGGCTAGCGGGATATTCGGGAAAGCAGTACTTC	CASSLNAGLAGYSGKQYF
TRBV6-1	NA	TRBJ2-3	NA	TGTGCCAGTAGGGAGTTAACTAGCACAGATACGCAGTATTTT	CASRELTSTDTQYF
TRBV2	few	TRBJ1-1	NA	TGTGCCAGCAGTCAGGAGAGGATTGAAGCTTTCTTT	CASSQERIEAFF
TRBV4-2	NA	TRBJ2-7	NA	TGTGCCAGCAGCCAAGGATTCGGAACGACCTTCGAGCAGTACTTC	CASSQGFGTTFEQYF
TRBV7-9	NA	TRBJ2-5	NA	TGTGCCAGCAGGGACAACCAAGAGGCCCAGTACTTC	CASRDNQEAQYF
TRBV11-3	NA	TRBJ2-7	TRBD1	TGTGCCAGCAGCCCCGGACAGGGTAAGACGTACGAGCAGTACTTC	CASSPGQGKTYEQYF
TRBV5-1	few	TRBJ1-2	TRBD1	TGCGCCAGCAGCTTGTGGACAGGGGTAGGCTACACCTTC	CASSLWTGVGYTF
TRBV28	once	TRBJ1-2	TRBD1	TGTGCCAGCAGTTTAACAGGGGAGCGTGGCTACACCTTC	CASSLTGERGYTF
TRBV25-1	NA	TRBJ1-2	NA	TGTGCCAGCAGTGAATGGGATAGCTACACCTTC	CASSEWDSYTF
TRBV7-6	NA	TRBJ2-7	NA	TGTGCCAGCAGCTTAGCAGCGCCGTCCTACGAGCAGTACTTC	CASSLAAPSYEQYF
TRBV10-2	NA	TRBJ1-1	NA	TGCGCCAGCAGCAGGGATTTTAACACTGAAGCTTTCTTT	CASSRDFNTEAFF
TRBV7-9	NA	TRBJ2-7	NA	TGTGCCAGCAGCTCCAACGGACAAAGCCTCGAGCAGTACTTC	CASSSNGQSLEQYF
TRBV2	NA	TRBJ2-1	NA	TGTGCCAGCGGTGGGGGCCCCGCGCCTAACAATGAGCAGTTCTTC	CASGGGPAPNNEQFF
TRBV28	NA	TRBJ1-2	TRBD1	TGTGCCAGCTCACACCGGGGACAGATCGGCTATGGCTACACCTTC	CASSHRGQIGYGYTF
TRBV13	NA	TRBJ2-3	NA	TGTGCCAGCAGCGCCTCACGAGGTACAGATACGCAGTATTTT	CASSASRGTDTQYF
TRBV5-6	NA	TRBJ1-3	NA	TGTGCCAGCAGCTCTGCAGGGGCTGGAAACACCATATATTTT	CASSSAGAGNTIYF
TRBV7-2	NA	TRBJ2-1	NA	TGTGCCAGCAGCTTAGTTAGGGCATCTGACAATGAGCAGTTCTTC	CASSLVRASDNEQFF
TRBV5-1	once	TRBJ2-1	TRBD1	TGCGCCAGCAGCTCAACCGGGACAGGGGACAATGAGCAGTTCTTC	CASSSTGTGDNEQFF
TRBV9	NA	TRBJ2-7	NA	TGTGCCAGCAGCGTAGAAGGTAGCGAGTACTACGAGCAGTACTTC	CASSVEGSEYYEQYF